The 13 T cell receptor beta chains listed next were all sequenced from one sample in a study of Ad26.COV2.S vaccination and SARS-CoV-2 variants. Sequencing was performed with immunoSEQ multiplex PCR; in TCRdb, only in-frame clones are kept and a portion is missing. The repertoire holds about 350,000 clones, around 83% seen once, with 3% to 4% in the top ten. Sample treatment: some 20 received Ad26.COV2.S at low or high dose, single or two shots; roughly five received placebo; per-sample allocation not given. Sampling was performed 63 days after the first vaccine or placebo injection. The sequenced sample was peripheral blood, obtained in a trial of Ad26.COV2.S vaccine versus placebo. The receptors were gathered from a person aged 18 to 59 who received the Ad26.COV2.S COVID-19 vaccine or a placebo.

The V call is TRBV6-5, the J call TRBJ2-5; D is unresolved. Germline values: CDR1 MNHEY, CDR2 SVGAGI. V was shortened by 6 bases and J by 5 bases, with 13 bases between the two germline ends. The CDR3 extends over 13 amino acids. Here the CDR3 DNA reads TGTGCCAGCAGCCCCACCCTCCAGGAGACCCAGTACTTC. This translates into CASSPTLQETQYF.

This chain connects TRBV2 to TRBJ1-4; 8 nucleotides match TRBD1. V dropped 6 bases and J dropped 7; count of bases not matched to a gene: 7. Germline values: CDR1 SNHLY, CDR2 FYNNEI. The length of the CDR3 is 14 residues. The CDR3 DNA reads TGTGCCAGCAGAAAGACAGGGGTTACTGAAAAACTGTTTTTT. Protein: CASRKTGVTEKLFF.

The sample holds one count of this clone. The chain joins TRBV5-1 to TRBJ2-7; D is unclear. Germline V gives CDR1 SGHRS, CDR2 YFSETQ. The ends were cut back, 1 base at V and 3 bases at J, with 8 bases in the middle. The CDR3 sequence is 13 residues long. The CDR3 reads CASSLSWDYEQYF. The CDR3 nucleotides are TGCGCCAGCAGCTTGTCATGGGACTACGAGCAGTACTTC.

This rearrangement joins TRBV5-1 to TRBJ1-4, with no clear D. In germline, CDR1 is SGHRS, CDR2 YFSETQ. The CDR3 has 14 amino acids. The V gene lost 5 bases and the J gene lost 2 bases, with 10 bases spanning the gap. The CDR3 DNA is TGCGCCAGCAGTCCGGACGGGACTAATGAAAAACTGTTTTTT. It translates to CASSPDGTNEKLFF.

This clone appeared once. V is TRBV28 and J is TRBJ1-3; D is uncertain. This CDR3 has 16 amino acids. Germline CDR1 and CDR2: MDHEN and SYDVKM. The ends were cut back, 6 bases at V and 0 bases at J, with 15 bases in the middle. The CDR3, as DNA: TGTGCCAGCAGCTCCGCATGGGGTTACTCTGGAAACACCATATATTTT. Protein sequence: CASSSAWGYSGNTIYF.

The V call is TRBV4-3, the J call TRBJ2-3; no definite D call. The germline V gene has CDR1 LGHNA and CDR2 YSLEER. The CDR3 length is 13 residues. Trimming stripped 1 base from V and 9 bases from J, with 11 bases between. The CDR3 sequence: CASSQGVESTQYF. In DNA form, the CDR3 reads TGCGCCAGCAGCCAAGGTGTGGAGAGCACGCAGTATTTT.

The chain uses TRBV18 and TRBJ1-1, with D tentatively TRBD1 (5 bases). Trimming took 8 bases from V and 1 from J, leaving 11 bases between them. The CDR3 consists of 13 residues. In germline, CDR1 is KGHSH, CDR2 LQKENI. In DNA form, the CDR3 reads TGTGCCAGCGGGGCTGACAAGAACACTGAAGCTTTCTTT. Translated: CASGADKNTEAFF.

As to this clone: Additional DNA sequences in this sample encode the identical CDR3. V is TRBV12-3 or TRBV12-4 and J is TRBJ2-1, with unresolved D. Trimming took off 5 bases at V and 7 bases at J, with 9 bases between the two ends. This CDR3 has 12 residues. CDR3 in DNA: TGTGCCAGCAGTCCTGATTCTAATGAGCAGTTCTTC. Residues: CASSPDSNEQFF.

The V call is TRBV4-1, the J call TRBJ2-7; D is ambiguous. The germline gives CDR1 MGHRA, CDR2 YSYEKL. The CDR3 loop spans 15 amino acids. Trimming took off 4 bases at V and 0 bases at J, with 13 bases between the two ends. CDR3 residues: CASSPYGASSYEQYF. Here the CDR3 DNA reads TGCGCCAGCAGCCCTTATGGCGCCAGCTCCTACGAGCAGTACTTC.

Notes on this clone: The same CDR3 also results from other DNA sequences found in this sample. The chain employs TRBV3-1 (or the pseudogene TRBV3-2) and TRBJ1-5; D is uncertain. The CDR3 totals 13 residues. Germline assignment: CDR1 LGHDT and CDR2 YNNKEL (reference sequence). Trimming took 2 bases from V and 5 from J, leaving 7 bases between them. The CDR3 sequence: CASSQWVDQPQHF. The CDR3 region has the DNA TGTGCCAGCAGCCAATGGGTTGATCAGCCCCAGCATTTT.

The chain employs TRBV21-1 and TRBJ2-7; TRBD1 is the table's D call, not checked against the DNA. TRBV21-1 is annotated as a pseudogene. CDR3 length equals 13 residues. The CDR3 nucleotides read TGTGCCAGCGCGGACAAGGCGGACCACGAGCAGTACTTC. This encodes CASADKADHEQYF.

The rearrangement uses TRBV29-1 and TRBJ2-1; D is ambiguous. The CDR3 loop spans 10 amino acids. Germline CDR1 reads SQVTM; CDR2 reads ANQGSEA. The ends were cut back, 5 bases at V and 6 bases at J, with 5 bases in the middle. CDR3 bases: TGCAGCGTTTTTCTCAATGAGCAGTTCTTC. Protein: CSVFLNEQFF.

V is TRBV7-9 and J is TRBJ2-7; D is unresolved. CDR3 length: 12 amino acids. The V end was cut by 5 bases, the J end by 6 bases, with 11 bases between. Looked up from germline, CDR1 is SEHNR and CDR2 is FQNEAQ (reference sequence). Written as DNA, the CDR3 is TGTGCCAGCAGCACACTATCTCTCGAGCAGTACTTC. It codes for CASSTLSLEQYF.